A single sample gave rise to the 26 T cell receptor beta chains below, sequenced in a study of CD8 T cells in ankylosing spondylitis. Study-wide points: What seemed typical of ankylosing spondylitis blood was a TCR beta motif built from eight highly homologous variants.

Their recognized antigens are unknown. TCRdb re-analysed the 5' RACE reads in MiXCR, keeping a single row per CDR3 protein. The sample records a few hundred thousand distinct CDR3 sequences, 20% to 25% being singletons. Sequencing input: blood, either unsorted or a sorted T cell fraction (not recorded which). Source of these receptors: a male donor with ankylosing spondylitis.

V usage is TRBV5-1 and J usage is TRBJ2-1; perhaps TRBD1 as D (5 bases). V was cut by 2 bases and J by 0 bases, with 9 bases left in between. The CDR3 is 15 residues long. In germline, CDR1 is SGHRS, CDR2 YFSETQ. In DNA, the CDR3 is TGCGCCAGCAGCTTACAGGACAACTCCTACAATGAGCAGTTCTTC. It translates to CASSLQDNSYNEQFF.

The chain employs TRBV20-1 and TRBJ2-2; a possible D gene is TRBD2 (6 bases). This CDR3 contains 16 residues. The germline gives CDR1 DFQATT, CDR2 SNEGSKA (reference sequence). Trimming stripped 3 bases from V and 0 bases from J, with 14 bases between. The CDR3 DNA follows: TGCAGTGCTAGTAGGAGGGGCAGTACGAACACCGGGGAGCTGTTTTTT. Amino acids: CSASRRGSTNTGELFF.

The V and J genes are TRBV29-1 and TRBJ1-2; D uncertain. CDR1 and CDR2 from the germline V gene are SQVTM and ANQGSEA. The CDR3 is 12 residues long. Deletions cut 5 bases from V and 5 bases from J, with 12 bases between. CDR3 nucleotides: TGCAGCGTTCGAGATAGAGCGTATGGCTACACCTTC. It translates to CSVRDRAYGYTF.

This clonotype turned up a few times. The chain combines TRBV11-2 with TRBJ1-4; no clear D gene. V lost 2 bases, J lost 5 bases, and 9 bases lay in between. This CDR3 contains 14 residues. Germline V gene lookup returns CDR1 SGHAT and CDR2 FQNNGV. The chain's CDR3 is CASSLSRSNEKLFF. The CDR3 DNA reads as TGTGCCAGCAGCTTAAGCAGGAGCAATGAAAAACTGTTTTTT.

This chain uses TRBV12-3 or TRBV12-4 with TRBJ2-2; the D gene could be TRBD1 or TRBD2 (5 bases each). The CDR3 is 15 amino acids. Trimming removed 6 bases from V and 4 bases from J, with 15 bases in between. The CDR3 sequence: CASSTFEGSTGELFF. CDR3 nucleotides: TGTGCCAGCAGCACCTTTGAGGGGAGCACCGGGGAGCTGTTTTTT.

The rearrangement links TRBV20-1 to TRBJ2-7, with D uncertain. Germline assignment: CDR1 DFQATT and CDR2 SNEGSKA (reference sequence). Trimming cost V 1 base and J 3 bases, with 10 bases left between them. CDR3 length: 13 amino acids. In DNA form, the CDR3 reads TGCAGTGCTAGAGCAGAACCGCGCTACGAGCAGTACTTC. Translating gives CSARAEPRYEQYF.

This clonotype was seen more than once but under ten times. The chain recombines TRBV20-1 with TRBJ1-5, with D tentatively TRBD1 (5 bases). Germline CDR1 reads DFQATT; CDR2 reads SNEGSKA (reference sequence). The CDR3 is 15 amino acids. The V end was cut by 5 bases, the J end by 5 bases, with 19 bases between. The CDR3 DNA reads as TGCAGTGCTGGGGACGGGACCAATACTTATCAGCCCCAGCATTTT. This sequence encodes CSAGDGTNTYQPQHF.

The CDR3 DNA is TGTGCCAGCACCGGAGGAGGGTCAGATACGCAGTATTTT. Residues: CASTGGGSDTQYF. The rearrangement links TRBV6-6 to TRBJ2-3; a possible D gene is TRBD2 (6 bases). Germline loops: CDR1 MNHNY, CDR2 SVGAGI (reference sequence). The V gene lost 7 bases and the J gene lost 4 bases, with 12 bases spanning the gap. There are 13 residues in the CDR3.

The V gene is TRBV7-2, the J gene TRBJ2-7, with D uncertain. The length of the CDR3 is 15 residues. The germline CDR1 and CDR2 sequences are SGHTA and FQGNSA. Deletions cut 1 base from V and 0 bases from J, with 10 bases between. CDR3 coding DNA: TGTGCCAGCAGCTTAGGACCGTTAAACTCCTACGAGCAGTACTTC. It translates to CASSLGPLNSYEQYF.

The DNA for the CDR3 is TGTGCCACCTCCGCGGGTAGTCCCAATCAGCCCCAGCATTTT. Translation gives CATSAGSPNQPQHF. V usage is TRBV24-1 and J usage is TRBJ1-5; D is undetermined. This CDR3 has 14 residues. Deletions cut 9 bases from V and 3 bases from J, with 14 bases between. Germline CDR1 KGHDR, CDR2 SFDVKD.

This clonotype appeared once. This sequence joins TRBV30 and TRBJ2-5; maybe TRBD1 (5 bases). The CDR3 loop spans 13 amino acids. V was pared by 1 base and J by 2 bases, with 8 bases between. CDR1 GTSNPN and CDR2 SVGIG come from the germline V gene (reference sequence). This chain's CDR3 is CAWSADTQETQYF. Written as DNA, the CDR3 is TGTGCCTGGAGTGCGGACACACAAGAGACCCAGTACTTC.

The chain links TRBV20-1 to TRBJ2-1, with 9 bases matching TRBD2. CDR1 and CDR2 (germline): DFQATT, SNEGSKA (reference sequence). After removal of 3 bases from V and 8 bases from J, the junction contained 8 bases not matched to a gene. The CDR3 is 14 amino acids. CDR3 sequence: CSARLAGEVYEQFF. The CDR3 region has the DNA TGCAGTGCTAGGTTAGCGGGGGAGGTCTATGAGCAGTTCTTC.

The chain couples TRBV3-1 to TRBJ1-1, with unresolved D. V was shortened by 0 bases and J by 10 bases, with 12 bases between the two germline ends. CDR1 is LGHDT, CDR2 YNNKEL, per germline (reference sequence). This CDR3 region has 13 residues. The CDR3 bases are TGTGCCAGCAGCCAAGAAACAAGGGTGGGAGCTTTCTTT. Translation gives CASSQETRVGAFF.

This clonotype was counted a few times. The chain links TRBV9 to TRBJ2-7; TRBD2 might be the D (5 bases). Trimming cost V 2 bases and J 2 bases, with 11 bases left between them. The CDR3 is 14 residues long. Germline values: CDR1 SGDLS, CDR2 YYNGEE. The CDR3 DNA follows: TGTGCCAGCAGCGTCGAGGACGGGGCCTACGAGCAGTACTTC. This codes for CASSVEDGAYEQYF. Drawing the rest from reference TRBV9 and TRBJ2-7, the complete variable domain is DSGVTQTPKHLITATGQRVTLRCSPRSGDLSVYWYQQSLDQGLQFLIQYYNGEERAKGNILERFSAQQFPDLHSELNLSSLELGDSALYFCASSVEDGAYEQYFGPGTRLTVT.

This clonotype has only a few counts. This sequence joins TRBV12-3 or TRBV12-4 and TRBJ2-3, with D uncertain. This CDR3 is built from 13 residues. V gave up 0 bases and J gave up 5 bases, with 6 bases separating them. This chain's CDR3 is CASSLAEQDTQYF. The CDR3 DNA sequence: TGTGCCAGCAGTTTAGCCGAACAAGATACGCAGTATTTT.

The chain employs TRBV11-1 and TRBJ2-5; D remains ambiguous. Germline V lookup: CDR1 SGHAT, CDR2 FQDESV (reference sequence). The CDR3 consists of 12 residues. V lost 5 bases and J lost 2, with 6 bases in between. CDR3 coding DNA: TGTGCCAGCAGCCAGATGCAAGAGACCCAGTACTTC. It yields the protein CASSQMQETQYF. The entire variable domain, with the rest obtained from reference TRBV11-1 and TRBJ2-5, is as follows: EAEVAQSPRYKITEKSQAVAFWCDPISGHATLYWYRQILGQGPELLVQFQDESVVDDSQLPKDRFSAERLKGVDSTLKIQPAELGDSAMYLCASSQMQETQYFGPGTRLLVL.

This clonotype was counted between two and nine times. CDR3 nucleotides: TGTGCCATCAGAAAATCCGGGACTAGCTTCGTGAGTGAGCAGTTCTTC. It translates to CAIRKSGTSFVSEQFF. This chain links TRBV10-3 with TRBJ2-1, with TRBD2 matching 9 bases. Germline V gene data show CDR1 as ENHRY and CDR2 as SYGVKD. CDR3 length equals 16 residues. The V and J ends lost 6 bases and 9 bases, in that order; junction bases with no gene match: 15.

This clonotype was seen more than once but under ten times. The chain joins TRBV7-2 to TRBJ1-4, with TRBD1 matching 7 bases. This CDR3 is built from 14 residues. The germline gives CDR1 SGHTA, CDR2 FQGNSA. V trimming: 4 bases; J trimming: 3 bases; junction bases outside the gene matches: 2. As DNA, the CDR3 is TGTGCCAGCAGCTCTACAGGGGCTAATGAAAAACTGTTTTTT. It translates to CASSSTGANEKLFF.

The J gene is TRBJ2-1, the V gene TRBV20-1; D possibly matches TRBD1 or TRBD2 (7 bases each). The CDR3 sequence is 17 residues long. From germline, CDR1 is DFQATT and CDR2 SNEGSKA (reference sequence). V was shortened by 0 bases and J by 3 bases, with 18 bases between the two germline ends. The CDR3 DNA is TGCAGTGCTAGAGATACACAGGGGATAGCGGGCTACAATGAGCAGTTCTTC. It translates to CSARDTQGIAGYNEQFF.

The chain recombines TRBV6-5 with TRBJ1-2, with TRBD1 matching 8 bases. V gave up 3 bases and J gave up 7 bases; unmatched junction bases: 7. CDR3 size: 14 residues. Germline V lookup: CDR1 MNHEY, CDR2 SVGAGI. For the CDR3, the DNA is TGTGCCAGCAGTTATCCGACAGGGGCGGTTGGCTACACCTTC. It codes for CASSYPTGAVGYTF.

This clonotype was detected only a few times. The rearrangement links TRBV12-3 or TRBV12-4 to TRBJ1-1; TRBD1 matches 9 bases. The V gene end was trimmed by 6 bases and the J gene end by 4 bases; junction bases not matched to a gene: 6. The CDR3 runs 14 residues. The CDR3 spells CASRGTGTGTEAFF. Written as DNA, the CDR3 is TGTGCCAGCAGGGGGACAGGGACGGGCACTGAAGCTTTCTTT.

The V call is TRBV20-1, the J call TRBJ2-7, with 7 bases lining up with TRBD1. From germline, CDR1 is DFQATT and CDR2 SNEGSKA (reference sequence). V was clipped by 4 bases and J by 5 bases; unmatched bases: 11. The CDR3 extends over 14 amino acids. CDR3 sequence: CSATIDRVSNEQYF. In DNA form, the CDR3 reads TGCAGTGCTACAATCGACAGGGTCTCGAACGAGCAGTACTTC.

There are a few counts of this clonotype. The V gene is TRBV28, the J gene TRBJ2-1, with D perhaps matching TRBD2 (6 bases). The CDR3 loop spans 15 amino acids. Germline-derived CDR1 and CDR2 are MDHEN and SYDVKM. V lost 5 bases and J lost 5, with 16 bases in between. CDR3 sequence reads: CASSNGRDWDNEQFF. The CDR3 DNA is TGTGCCAGCAGTAATGGGCGGGACTGGGACAATGAGCAGTTCTTC. Using reference TRBV28 and TRBJ2-1 for the parts outside the CDR3, the full variable domain is DVKVTQSSRYLVKRTGEKVFLECVQDMDHENMFWYRQDPGLGLRLIYFSYDVKMKEKGDIPEGYSVSREKKERFSLILESASTNQTSMYLCASSNGRDWDNEQFFGPGTRLTVL.

DNA of the CDR3: TGCAGTGGCGGGCTAACCGCCAACGAGCAGTACTTC. Amino acids: CSGGLTANEQYF. The V call is TRBV20-1, the J call TRBJ2-7; maybe TRBD2 (5 bases). CDR1 and CDR2 from the germline V gene are DFQATT and SNEGSKA (reference sequence). V dropped 7 bases and J dropped 5 bases, with 15 bases sitting between them. CDR3 length: 12 residues.

The chain joins TRBV7-9 to TRBJ1-2, with 7 bases lining up with TRBD1. The V segment lost 5 bases and the J segment 3 bases; nucleotides outside the gene matches: 9. Germline CDR1 reads SEHNR; CDR2 reads FQNEAQ (reference sequence). There are 15 residues in the CDR3. The CDR3: CASSASGGGDYGYTF. The CDR3 coding sequence is TGTGCCAGCAGCGCTTCAGGGGGAGGCGACTATGGCTACACCTTC. The complete variable domain, with remaining parts taken from reference TRBV7-9 and TRBJ1-2, reads DTGVSQNPRHKITKRGQNVTFRCDPISEHNRLYWYRQTLGQGPEFLTYFQNEAQLEKSRLLSDRFSAERPKGSFSTLEIQRTEQGDSAMYLCASSASGGGDYGYTFGSGTRLTVV.

Only a few counts were recorded for this clonotype. This chain links TRBV11-3 with TRBJ1-1, with 8 bases that match TRBD1. Germline V gene data show CDR1 as SGHNT and CDR2 as YENEEA. Germline trimming cut 5 bases from V and 10 bases from J; bases unmatched to any gene: 9. The CDR3 extends over 13 amino acids. CDR3 in DNA: TGTGCCAGCAGCGAAGGACAGGGTGGGGCAGCTTTCTTT. Protein product: CASSEGQGGAAFF.